These 3 T cell receptor beta chains originate from one sample sequenced in a study of radiation and T cells in renal cell carcinoma. Described time point: blood 4 weeks post-SBRT, at nephrectomy. The treatment denotes: 15 Gy SBRT to primary tumor, nephrectomy 4 weeks later. Produced via immunoSEQ multiplex PCR; TCRdb's table is partial and in-frame only. The sample shows 120,000 to 150,000 clones, roughly 90% of them seen only once. The source material was blood, sampled from a patient whose treatment included radiotherapy and nephrectomy. Source of these receptors: a woman aged 50 to 65 with renal cell carcinoma.

The CDR3 sequence: CAISESISKSNYGYTF. The CDR3 DNA reads TGTGCCATCAGTGAGTCAATCTCGAAGTCTAACTATGGCTACACCTTC. The rearrangement uses TRBV10-3 and TRBJ1-2; no definite D call. The CDR3 has 16 amino acids. Between the trimmed V and J ends, which lost 0 bases and 0 bases, there was a span of 11 bases. The germline CDR1 and CDR2 sequences are ENHRY and SYGVKD.

With regard to this clone: A much larger clonotype is one base distant, so this may be a read error. Distinct nucleotide sequences in the sample also encode this CDR3. The CDR3 DNA is TGTGCCAGCAGTTTAATGACAGGGGGAAGAGGCTACACCTTC. Translation gives CASSLMTGGRGYTF. This chain uses TRBV6-5 with TRBJ1-2; 9 positions agree with TRBD1. The ends lost 4 bases at V and 8 bases at J; junction bases unmatched: 8. The CDR3 has 14 residues. Germline V gene lookup returns CDR1 MNHEY and CDR2 SVGAGI.

The rearrangement joins TRBV7-9 to TRBJ2-5, with 9 bases matching TRBD1. Trimming cost V 5 bases and J 5 bases; bases outside gene matches: 6. CDR1 is SEHNR, CDR2 FQNEAQ, per germline (reference sequence). The CDR3 covers 14 residues. CDR3 residues: CASSLTGTGETQYF. The CDR3 nucleotides are TGTGCCAGCAGCCTCACCGGGACAGGGGAGACCCAGTACTTC.